The 23 T cell receptor beta chains reported below all come from one sample, sequenced in a study of shared clonotypes between healthy human individuals. Sequenced by immunoSEQ multiplex PCR; TCRdb stores in-frame clones only, minus some. Of some 1,600,000 clones in the sample, 95% to 99% were seen once. Sequenced: naive CD4+ T cells sorted from blood. Subset given: CD45RA+ positively selected. Receptor source: a man aged 25 to 40 in good health.

CDR3 protein: CASSLGGRSTDTQYF. The CDR3 DNA is TGTGCCAGCAGCTTAGGCGGGAGGAGCACAGATACGCAGTATTTT. The gene calls are TRBV7-3 and TRBJ2-3; 8 bases match TRBD2. V lost 2 bases and J lost 0; bases outside the gene matches: 1. Per germline, CDR1 SGHTA and CDR2 FQGTGA. The CDR3 loop spans 15 amino acids.

This chain uses TRBV5-1 with TRBJ2-3; the D gene is possibly TRBD1 (6 bases). V was trimmed by 0 bases and J by 0 bases, leaving 14 bases between them. Germline-derived CDR1 and CDR2 are SGHRS and YFSETQ. The CDR3 spans 17 residues. CDR3 residues: CASSLGRGLLSTDTQYF. The CDR3, as DNA: TGCGCCAGCAGCTTGGGCAGGGGCTTACTCAGCACAGATACGCAGTATTTT. Combining the CDR3 with reference TRBV5-1 and TRBJ2-3 gives the whole variable domain KAGVTQTPRYLIKTRGQQVTLSCSPISGHRSVSWYQQTPGQGLQFLFEYFSETQRNKGNFPGRFSGRQFSNSRSEMNVSTLELGDSALYLCASSLGRGLLSTDTQYFGPGTRLTVL.

J is TRBJ2-3 and V is TRBV5-5; 9 positions agree with TRBD2. V dropped 4 bases and J dropped 0; count of bases not matched to a gene: 12. Germline V gives CDR1 SGHKS, CDR2 YYEKEE (reference sequence). The CDR3 covers 18 residues. CDR3 in amino acids: CASSPIAPSGRSTDTQYF. In nucleotides, the CDR3 is TGTGCCAGCAGCCCTATTGCACCCAGCGGGAGGAGCACAGATACGCAGTATTTT.

V is TRBV28 and J is TRBJ2-7, with 8 bases identical to TRBD2. CDR3 length: 18 residues. The V and J ends lost 2 bases and 4 bases, in that order; junction bases with no gene match: 16. Germline CDR1 and CDR2: MDHEN and SYDVKM. The CDR3: CASSLLGRDSPLWYEQYF. The DNA of the CDR3 is TGTGCCAGCAGTTTACTCGGGAGGGACTCTCCTCTTTGGTACGAGCAGTACTTC.

This sequence joins TRBV11-2 and TRBJ2-7; D is ambiguous. The CDR3 runs 10 residues. Germline V gene sequence: CDR1 SGHAT, CDR2 FQNNGV. Trimming removed 2 bases from V and 5 bases from J, with 1 base in between. DNA for the CDR3: TGTGCCAGCAGCTTAAACGAGCAGTACTTC. It is translated as CASSLNEQYF.

The V gene is TRBV5-1, the J gene TRBJ2-1; unclear D gene. V lost 0 bases, J lost 5 bases, and 15 bases lay in between. Germline CDR1 and CDR2: SGHRS and YFSETQ. This CDR3 has 16 amino acids. CDR3 in DNA: TGCGCCAGCAGCTTGGGGGCCGGAACGGAGAACAATGAGCAGTTCTTC. Translated, it gives CASSLGAGTENNEQFF.

As for this clone: Other DNA sequences from this sample encode an identical CDR3 as well. The genes are TRBV20-1 and TRBJ2-7; tentatively, D is TRBD1 (6 bases). The length of the CDR3 is 11 residues. With 6 bases removed from V and 4 bases from J, the gap between germline ends came to 10 bases. CDR1 and CDR2 (germline): DFQATT, SNEGSKA (reference sequence). CDR3 sequence reads: CSAPDSYEQYF. CDR3 DNA sequence: TGCAGTGCCCCGGACAGTTACGAGCAGTACTTC.

The V and J genes are TRBV14 and TRBJ1-5; D is perhaps TRBD1 (5 bases). The V and J ends lost 4 bases and 2 bases respectively, with 15 bases between them. This CDR3 is 16 amino acids long. In germline, CDR1 is SGHDN, CDR2 FVKESK. This chain's CDR3 is CASSRRIGEGNQPQHF. The DNA of the CDR3 is TGTGCCAGCAGCCGAAGAATAGGGGAGGGCAATCAGCCCCAGCATTTT.

The chain recombines TRBV5-1 with TRBJ2-3; D unclear. The CDR3 has 15 residues. Germline CDR1 is SGHRS and CDR2 is YFSETQ. The V end was cut by 1 base, the J end by 0 bases, with 9 bases between. The CDR3 DNA reads TGCGCCAGCAGCTTGACCCCACAAAGCACAGATACGCAGTATTTT. Protein sequence: CASSLTPQSTDTQYF. The entire variable domain, with the rest obtained from reference TRBV5-1 and TRBJ2-3, is as follows: KAGVTQTPRYLIKTRGQQVTLSCSPISGHRSVSWYQQTPGQGLQFLFEYFSETQRNKGNFPGRFSGRQFSNSRSEMNVSTLELGDSALYLCASSLTPQSTDTQYFGPGTRLTVL.

The chain links TRBV18 to TRBJ2-1; D ambiguous. From germline, CDR1 is KGHSH and CDR2 LQKENI. This CDR3 has 15 residues. Deletions cut 2 bases from V and 2 bases from J, with 10 bases between. CDR3 loop: CASSPAARAYNEQFF. The CDR3 DNA reads as TGTGCCAGCTCACCAGCAGCAAGGGCCTACAATGAGCAGTTCTTC.

The genes are TRBV28 and TRBJ1-5, with unresolved D. Trimming took off 6 bases at V and 10 bases at J, with 13 bases between the two ends. The germline CDR1 and CDR2 sequences are MDHEN and SYDVKM. The CDR3 sequence is 12 residues long. The CDR3 loop is CASRGSNGPQHF. For the CDR3, the DNA is TGTGCCAGCAGAGGGTCTAACGGTCCCCAGCATTTT. The complete variable domain, with remaining parts taken from reference TRBV28 and TRBJ1-5, reads DVKVTQSSRYLVKRTGEKVFLECVQDMDHENMFWYRQDPGLGLRLIYFSYDVKMKEKGDIPEGYSVSREKKERFSLILESASTNQTSMYLCASRGSNGPQHFGDGTRLSIL.

The V and J genes are TRBV11-2 and TRBJ2-5; D unresolved. CDR3 length: 16 amino acids. The germline V gene has CDR1 SGHAT and CDR2 FQNNGV. The germline V and J ends were trimmed by 1 base and 2 bases, with 14 bases remaining between them. The DNA of the CDR3 is TGTGCCAGCAGCTTAGGTAGAACCGGGCCTCAAGAGACCCAGTACTTC. Translating gives CASSLGRTGPQETQYF.

The genes are TRBV5-1 and TRBJ1-3; D unclear. V lost 0 bases and J 1 base, leaving 8 bases between the germline ends. Looked up from germline, CDR1 is SGHRS and CDR2 is YFSETQ. The CDR3 runs 15 residues. This CDR3 is CASSLVPLSGNTIYF. The CDR3 DNA is TGCGCCAGCAGCTTGGTACCTCTATCTGGAAACACCATATATTTT. The full variable domain, in which reference TRBV5-1 and TRBJ1-3 provide the parts outside the CDR3, is KAGVTQTPRYLIKTRGQQVTLSCSPISGHRSVSWYQQTPGQGLQFLFEYFSETQRNKGNFPGRFSGRQFSNSRSEMNVSTLELGDSALYLCASSLVPLSGNTIYFGEGSWLTVV.

The gene calls are TRBV6-1 and TRBJ1-2; D gene uncertain. V was shortened by 2 bases and J by 2 bases, with 9 bases between the two germline ends. There are 14 residues in the CDR3. Germline V lookup: CDR1 MNHNS, CDR2 SASEGT. DNA of the CDR3: TGTGCCAGCAGTGAAAGACGGACCAACTATGGCTACACCTTC. It encodes CASSERRTNYGYTF.

This chain uses TRBV6-5 with TRBJ1-1; D remains unclear. The CDR3 is made up of 14 amino acids. Germline values: CDR1 MNHEY, CDR2 SVGAGI. V shed 3 bases and J shed 2 bases, with 10 bases lying between them. The CDR3: CASSYTHLNTEAFF. CDR3 sequence (DNA): TGTGCCAGCAGTTATACCCATCTAAACACTGAAGCTTTCTTT.

The chain couples TRBV28 to TRBJ1-5; no clear D gene. V shed 2 bases and J shed 12 bases, with 11 bases lying between them. The germline V gene encodes CDR1 MDHEN and CDR2 SYDVKM. The CDR3 extends over 12 amino acids. CDR3 amino acids: CASSLQVRYQHF. CDR3 sequence (DNA): TGTGCCAGCAGTTTACAAGTCAGGTACCAGCATTTT.

The chain recombines TRBV4-3 with TRBJ1-1; a possible D gene is TRBD1 (5 bases). V was cut by 3 bases and J by 7 bases, with 12 bases left in between. The length of the CDR3 is 13 residues. Germline loops: CDR1 LGHNA, CDR2 YSLEER. CDR3 sequence reads: CASSQDTTYEAFF. DNA of the CDR3: TGCGCCAGCAGCCAGGACACCACGTATGAAGCTTTCTTT.

V and J are TRBV11-2 and TRBJ1-5; a weak D match, TRBD1 (5 bases). V lost 1 base to trimming and J lost 0 bases, with 7 bases between them. The CDR3 extends over 15 amino acids. Germline assignment: CDR1 SGHAT and CDR2 FQNNGV. CDR3 coding DNA: TGTGCCAGCAGCTTAGGGACAATTAGCAATCAGCCCCAGCATTTT. Amino acids: CASSLGTISNQPQHF.

CDR3 sequence (DNA): TGTGCCAGCAGCTCAGGAGTCTCAGAGACCCAGTACTTC. Translating gives CASSSGVSETQYF. The chain carries TRBV11-2 and TRBJ2-5; unclear D gene. This CDR3 spans 13 amino acids. V was clipped by 4 bases and J by 4 bases, with 10 bases between them. Germline V gene sequence: CDR1 SGHAT, CDR2 FQNNGV.

V gene TRBV19 combines with J gene TRBJ2-3; D unclear. The CDR3 is 13 amino acids. The ends were cut back, 10 bases at V and 0 bases at J, with 11 bases in the middle. In germline, CDR1 is LNHDA, CDR2 SQIVND (reference sequence). CDR3 in DNA: TGTGCCACCAAGTCCTCTAGCACAGATACGCAGTATTTT. Translated, it gives CATKSSSTDTQYF.

The V call is TRBV15, the J call TRBJ1-2, with a weak D call TRBD1 (6 bases). With 0 bases removed from V and 13 bases from J, the gap between germline ends came to 12 bases. This CDR3 spans 12 amino acids. CDR1 is LNHNV and CDR2 is YYDKDF in the germline V gene (reference sequence). CDR3 sequence (DNA): TGTGCCACCAGCAGAGACAGGGGTATCTCCACCTTC. As protein: CATSRDRGISTF.

This clone was observed a single time. The sample contains more than one DNA sequence encoding this CDR3. The V and J genes are TRBV28 and TRBJ2-7, with D possibly TRBD1 on 6 matching bases. V was pared by 3 bases and J by 0 bases, with 9 bases between. The CDR3 loop spans 14 amino acids. Germline CDR1 MDHEN, CDR2 SYDVKM. The CDR3 DNA reads as TGTGCCAGCAGTTTCTCAGGGGCCTCCTACGAGCAGTACTTC. Protein product: CASSFSGASYEQYF.

The chain is built from TRBV10-2 and TRBJ2-3; D not certain. Germline CDR1 and CDR2: WSHSY and SAAADI. The CDR3 has 11 residues. Trimming pared 4 bases from V and 4 bases from J, leaving 3 bases between. The CDR3 DNA is TGCGCCAGCAGTGTCGCAGATACGCAGTATTTT. Translated, it gives CASSVADTQYF.